This entry lists 18 T cell receptor beta chains sequenced from one sample in a study of post-analysis software for immune sequencing data. Overall study results and limits: Elevated frequency relative to controls characterized 4 or 5 TRBV segments in patients, TRBV5-6, TRBV5-1 and TRBV20-1 among them.

No antigen has been assigned to these receptors. Presence of unique molecular identifiers characterized the TCR beta cDNA libraries. TCRdb analysed the PCR reads with MiXCR anew, one entry per CDR3 protein. The sample lists 750,000 to 950,000 distinct CDR3 sequences; roughly half were seen once. Sequencing input: blood. Receptor source: a girl aged 5-17 years with multiple sclerosis.

The rearrangement joins TRBV9 to TRBJ1-5; D is ambiguous. The CDR3 spans 14 residues. V lost 0 bases and J lost 7, with 11 bases in between. CDR1 is SGDLS and CDR2 is YYNGEE in the germline V gene. The CDR3 here is CASSVVPGEQPQHF. The CDR3 DNA is TGTGCCAGCAGCGTAGTTCCCGGGGAGCAGCCCCAGCATTTT.

V gene TRBV6-5 combines with J gene TRBJ2-5, with TRBD1 as a possible D gene (7 bases). The V gene's germline CDR1 is MNHEY and CDR2 SVGAGI. V dropped 5 bases and J dropped 7 bases, with 20 bases sitting between them. The CDR3 is made up of 15 amino acids. The DNA for the CDR3 is TGTGCCAGCAGTCGCGGGACAGAGAGGTCTAGGACCCAGTACTTC. It encodes CASSRGTERSRTQYF.

J is TRBJ2-4 and V is TRBV6-6; D is uncertain. The length of the CDR3 is 16 residues. Germline assignment: CDR1 MNHNY and CDR2 SVGAGI (reference sequence). V was cut by 2 bases and J by 0 bases, with 11 bases left in between. The CDR3 DNA is TGTGCCAGCAGTTACGTCGGTAGGCCAGCCAAAAACATTCAGTACTTC. This translates into CASSYVGRPAKNIQYF.

The V gene is TRBV18, the J gene TRBJ2-4; the D gene is possibly TRBD1 (6 bases). Germline CDR1 KGHSH, CDR2 LQKENI. V shed 1 base and J shed 13 bases, with 23 bases lying between them. This CDR3 has 16 residues. The DNA of the CDR3 is TGTGCCAGCTCACCACAGGGCAGGGGATACCAAGAGGCCCAGTACTTC. This codes for CASSPQGRGYQEAQYF. Drawing the rest from reference TRBV18 and TRBJ2-4, the complete variable domain is NAGVMQNPRHLVRRRGQEARLRCSPMKGHSHVYWYRQLPEEGLKFMVYLQKENIIDESGMPKERFSAEFPKEGPSILRIQQVVRGDSAAYFCASSPQGRGYQEAQYFGAGTRLSVL.

V usage is TRBV14 and J usage is TRBJ2-5; D not resolved. V was shortened by 0 bases and J by 7 bases, with 6 bases between the two germline ends. Per the germline V gene, CDR1 is SGHDN and CDR2 is FVKESK. CDR3 length: 12 amino acids. CDR3 in DNA: TGTGCCAGCAGCCAAGAATTGGGGACCCAGTACTTC. The encoded protein is CASSQELGTQYF.

The chain combines TRBV20-1 with TRBJ1-2; 7 bases match TRBD1. V trimming: 5 bases; J trimming: 8 bases; junction bases outside the gene matches: 8. Germline V gives CDR1 DFQATT, CDR2 SNEGSKA (reference sequence). CDR3 size: 12 residues. The CDR3 is CSAWTGGEGYTF. The CDR3 coding sequence is TGCAGTGCTTGGACAGGAGGAGAGGGCTACACCTTC.

V usage is TRBV10-3 and J usage is TRBJ1-5; 8 positions agree with TRBD1. Looked up from germline, CDR1 is ENHRY and CDR2 is SYGVKD. V shed 2 bases and J 4 bases; nucleotides not matched to a gene: 1. This CDR3 has 14 amino acids. The CDR3, as DNA: TGTGCCATCAGTGAGGGACAGGGAAATCAGCCCCAGCATTTT. This encodes CAISEGQGNQPQHF.

V and J are TRBV5-1 and TRBJ1-5, with TRBD1 identical over 8 bases. Germline CDR1 reads SGHRS; CDR2 reads YFSETQ. J lost 2 bases, V lost 3 bases, and 4 bases had no gene match. This CDR3 has 15 residues. The CDR3, as DNA: TGCGCCAGCAGCTGGGGGACAGGCGGCAATCAGCCCCAGCATTTT. It translates to CASSWGTGGNQPQHF.

The V gene is TRBV30, the J gene TRBJ2-5, with unresolved D. The CDR3 is 12 residues long. The germline V gene has CDR1 GTSNPN and CDR2 SVGIG (reference sequence). The ends were cut back, 5 bases at V and 7 bases at J, with 14 bases in the middle. CDR3: CAWDGVAATQYF. For the CDR3, the DNA is TGTGCCTGGGATGGAGTGGCCGCGACCCAGTACTTC.

This chain connects TRBV12-3 or TRBV12-4 to TRBJ2-4; D is ambiguous. The CDR3 sequence is 15 residues long. V lost 3 bases to trimming and J lost 0 bases, with 9 bases between them. The CDR3 nucleotides are TGTGCCAGCAGTTTTAGGGTCCTAGCCAAAAACATTCAGTACTTC. Translation: CASSFRVLAKNIQYF.

The chain recombines TRBV7-9 with TRBJ2-7; TRBD1 agrees at 7 bases. V was pared by 6 bases and J by 6 bases, with 8 bases of the junction left unmatched. This CDR3 spans 13 amino acids. The germline gives CDR1 SEHNR, CDR2 FQNEAQ (reference sequence). DNA for the CDR3: TGTGCCAGCAGGAATACAGGGGTAGGCGAGCAGTACTTC. Its protein is CASRNTGVGEQYF. The full variable domain, its missing parts supplied by reference TRBV7-9 and TRBJ2-7, is DTGVSQNPRHKITKRGQNVTFRCDPISEHNRLYWYRQTLGQGPEFLTYFQNEAQLEKSRLLSDRFSAERPKGSFSTLEIQRTEQGDSAMYLCASRNTGVGEQYFGPGTRLTVT.

The chain joins TRBV29-1 to TRBJ2-3; no clear D. Trimming cost V 4 bases and J 6 bases, with 14 bases left between them. CDR1 and CDR2 (germline): SQVTM, ANQGSEA. The CDR3 consists of 13 residues. The CDR3 DNA reads TGCAGCGTTGCCACGCTCTTAAGGGATACGCAGTATTTT. Encoded protein: CSVATLLRDTQYF.

This clonotype was recorded once. The chain has TRBV7-9 and TRBJ2-5; the match to TRBD2 covers 8 bases. CDR3 length: 14 amino acids. Trimming cost V 3 bases and J 11 bases; bases outside gene matches: 11. Germline lookup yields CDR1 SEHNR and CDR2 FQNEAQ (reference sequence). The CDR3 coding sequence is TGTGCCAGCAGCTTCGGGGTAGCGGGATCGGAGCAGTACTTC. As protein: CASSFGVAGSEQYF.

CDR3 sequence: CSVQGVSPEAFF. As DNA, the CDR3 is TGCAGCGTTCAAGGGGTTTCGCCTGAAGCTTTCTTT. The chain has TRBV29-1 and TRBJ1-1; the D gene is possibly TRBD1 (5 bases). Germline assignment: CDR1 SQVTM and CDR2 ANQGSEA. Trimming removed 5 bases from V and 6 bases from J, with 13 bases in between. This CDR3 is 12 amino acids long.

The chain employs TRBV4-1 and TRBJ2-5; D not certain. The CDR3 contains 16 residues. V was trimmed by 2 bases and J by 0 bases, leaving 13 bases between them. The germline gives CDR1 MGHRA, CDR2 YSYEKL. The CDR3 here is CASSQNLAQHQETQYF. CDR3 DNA: TGCGCCAGCAGCCAAAACTTGGCACAGCACCAAGAGACCCAGTACTTC.

This clonotype appeared a few times. This chain joins TRBV20-1 and TRBJ2-5; 9 bases match TRBD1. Trimming cost V 1 base and J 1 base; bases outside gene matches: 10. Germline V gene sequence: CDR1 DFQATT, CDR2 SNEGSKA (reference sequence). The CDR3 has 17 residues. CDR3: CSARALGQGIIQETQYF. DNA for the CDR3: TGCAGTGCTAGAGCACTGGGACAGGGAATAATCCAAGAGACCCAGTACTTC.

This clonotype has just one count. This chain links TRBV27 with TRBJ2-7, with D possibly TRBD1 on 7 matching bases. The better agreement between TRBJ2-5 and the DNA end casts doubt on the J call. Germline loops: CDR1 MNHEY, CDR2 SMNVEV (reference sequence). This CDR3 is 15 amino acids long. This CDR3 is CASSSGGGYGETQYF. In DNA, the CDR3 is TGTGCCAGCAGTTCAGGGGGAGGTTATGGAGAGACCCAGTACTTC.

This clonotype has just a few counts. The V call is TRBV29-1, the J call TRBJ2-1; D is ambiguous. The ends were cut back, 4 bases at V and 7 bases at J, with 5 bases in the middle. CDR3 length: 10 residues. Germline values: CDR1 SQVTM, CDR2 ANQGSEA. The DNA for the CDR3 is TGCAGCGTTGCGAGGAATGAGCAGTTCTTC. This encodes CSVARNEQFF.